One sample yielded the 20 T cell receptor beta chains listed below, sequenced in a study of shared clonotypes between healthy human individuals. Libraries were prepared by immunoSEQ multiplex PCR; TCRdb keeps only in-frame clonotypes and omits some of them. The sample has over a million clones, about four fifths seen once; the top ten hold 0.61%. Sequenced sample: memory CD4+ T cells from PBMCs. The subset: CD45RA-negative fraction. Every receptor here comes from a man aged 18 to 29 in good health. Some clones in this sample may be carry-over from other donors' samples.

Note on this clone: A much bigger clone sits one base away, suggesting this may be a read error. The rearrangement links TRBV29-1 to TRBJ1-3; 7 nucleotides line up with TRBD1. This CDR3 region has 14 residues. Per germline, CDR1 SQVTM and CDR2 ANQGSEA. V was clipped by 3 bases and J by 4 bases; unmatched bases: 6. CDR3 protein: CSVEPAGGGNTIYF. The CDR3 DNA is TGCAGCGTTGAGCCGGCAGGGGGAGGAAACACCATATATTTT.

The genes are TRBV5-1 and TRBJ1-4; tentative D call: TRBD1 (6 bases). Germline V gene data show CDR1 as SGHRS and CDR2 as YFSETQ. The V end lost 7 bases, the J end lost 4 bases, and 17 bases lay between the germline ends. The CDR3 sequence is 15 residues long. CDR3 in DNA: TGCGCCAGCGGAGACCCTCGAGGGGGTAATGAAAAACTGTTTTTT. Its protein product is CASGDPRGGNEKLFF.

The V call is TRBV5-1, the J call TRBJ2-2, with 7 bases that match TRBD2. The CDR3 is 15 residues long. Losses at the gene ends were 4 bases for V and 7 bases for J; bases not matched to a gene: 10. The germline gives CDR1 SGHRS, CDR2 YFSETQ. CDR3 sequence: CASSPEPGGIGELFF. The CDR3 nucleotides read TGCGCCAGCAGCCCGGAGCCCGGGGGGATCGGGGAGCTGTTTTTT.

The chain is built from TRBV7-8 and TRBJ1-2; D might be TRBD1 (6 bases). CDR3 length equals 14 residues. The V gene's germline CDR1 is SGHVS and CDR2 FQNEAQ. Trimming shortened V by 1 base and J by 5 bases, and 11 bases separated the two germline ends. CDR3 sequence (DNA): TGTGCCAGCAGCTTAGGGGGCAGGGGATATGGCTACACCTTC. This translates into CASSLGGRGYGYTF.

The chain combines TRBV6-6 with TRBJ1-4; a possible D gene is TRBD1 (5 bases). Germline V gene lookup returns CDR1 MNHNY and CDR2 SVGAGI (reference sequence). The V end was cut by 0 bases, the J end by 5 bases, with 7 bases between. CDR3 length: 14 amino acids. In nucleotides, the CDR3 is TGTGCCAGCAGTTACTCCCAGGGAAATGAAAAACTGTTTTTT. Its translation is CASSYSQGNEKLFF.

The chain employs TRBV5-1 and TRBJ1-5; D is uncertain. The CDR3 loop spans 15 amino acids. With 1 base removed from V and 4 bases from J, the gap between germline ends came to 12 bases. Germline V CDR1 and CDR2: SGHRS, YFSETQ. CDR3 region: CASSLNGIENQPQHF. In DNA, the CDR3 is TGCGCCAGCAGCTTGAATGGTATAGAAAATCAGCCCCAGCATTTT.

This clone has a single count. The chain employs TRBV18 and TRBJ2-5; D is perhaps TRBD1 (6 bases). Trimming cost V 5 bases and J 2 bases, with 12 bases left between them. This CDR3 is built from 14 residues. Germline-derived CDR1 and CDR2 are KGHSH and LQKENI. CDR3 nucleotides: TGTGCCAGCTCAGCAAGGGGGTCACAAGAGACCCAGTACTTC. Translating gives CASSARGSQETQYF. The variable domain in full, with the rest retrieved from reference TRBV18 and TRBJ2-5, is NAGVMQNPRHLVRRRGQEARLRCSPMKGHSHVYWYRQLPEEGLKFMVYLQKENIIDESGMPKERFSAEFPKEGPSILRIQQVVRGDSAAYFCASSARGSQETQYFGPGTRLLVL.

The rearrangement links TRBV27 to TRBJ2-3, with TRBD1 as a possible D gene (5 bases). Trimming took off 6 bases at V and 1 base at J, with 11 bases between the two ends. The CDR3 sequence is 14 residues long. Germline V gene sequence: CDR1 MNHEY, CDR2 SMNVEV (reference sequence). The CDR3 reads CASSRQWGTDTQYF. CDR3 sequence (DNA): TGTGCCAGCAGCCGACAGTGGGGCACAGATACGCAGTATTTT.

V gene TRBV30 combines with J gene TRBJ2-7, with TRBD2 matching over 10 bases. After removal of 3 bases from V and 6 bases from J, the junction contained 8 bases not matched to a gene. This CDR3 is 14 amino acids long. Per germline, CDR1 GTSNPN and CDR2 SVGIG (reference sequence). CDR3 loop: CAWSLTSGSPEQYF. The CDR3 DNA reads as TGTGCCTGGAGCCTGACTAGCGGGTCACCCGAGCAGTACTTC.

The chain uses TRBV5-4 and TRBJ1-1; D gene unclear. V lost 2 bases and J lost 0, with 8 bases in between. Germline CDR1 reads SGHNT; CDR2 reads YYREEE (reference sequence). This CDR3 spans 14 amino acids. This CDR3 reads CASSLPGLNTEAFF. CDR3 bases: TGTGCCAGCAGCTTACCGGGGTTGAACACTGAAGCTTTCTTT.

This clone was detected a few times. The J gene is TRBJ1-1, the V gene TRBV9; 8 bases are shared with TRBD1. The ends lost 4 bases at V and 11 bases at J; junction bases unmatched: 7. Germline loops: CDR1 SGDLS, CDR2 YYNGEE. This CDR3 comprises 12 residues. The chain's CDR3 is CASSPGTGGAFF. As DNA, the CDR3 is TGTGCCAGCAGCCCAGGGACAGGAGGCGCTTTCTTT.

V is TRBV5-5 and J is TRBJ2-2; D remains ambiguous. Trimming left V 0 bases short and J 6 bases short, with 9 bases between. Looked up from germline, CDR1 is SGHKS and CDR2 is YYEKEE (reference sequence). The CDR3 sequence is 14 residues long. The CDR3 loop reads CASSLAGNPGELFF. The CDR3 DNA follows: TGTGCCAGCAGCTTGGCCGGAAACCCCGGGGAGCTGTTTTTT.

This clone was recorded once. Germline is not matched at one junction end, which may reflect a read error. The rearrangement uses TRBV5-1 and TRBJ2-1, with 8 positions matching TRBD2. The germline V gene has CDR1 SGHRS and CDR2 YFSETQ. This CDR3 has 11 amino acids. The CDR3 loop reads CASSDGRASVF. Here the CDR3 DNA reads TGCGCCAGCAGCGACGGGAGGGCCTCGGTCTTC.

This clone was seen more than once but under ten times. The V and J genes are TRBV13 and TRBJ2-7; D is uncertain. The CDR3 totals 12 residues. Germline CDR1 and CDR2: PRHDT and FYEKMQ (reference sequence). V was trimmed by 5 bases and J by 6 bases, leaving 11 bases between them. CDR3 in DNA: TGTGCCAGCAGCAGCCAGCGCGGCGAGCAGTACTTC. This translates into CASSSQRGEQYF.

As to this clone: The junction does not match germline at one end; this may be a read error. V and J are TRBV18 and TRBJ1-1; TRBD1 might be the D (6 bases). CDR1 is KGHSH and CDR2 is LQKENI in the germline V gene. This CDR3 contains 14 residues. For the CDR3, the DNA is TGTGCCAGCTCACCGCAGGGGACGAACTCTGAAGCTTTCTTT. It translates to CASSPQGTNSEAFF.

The chain has TRBV11-2 and TRBJ2-1; a weak D match, TRBD1 (6 bases). CDR3 size: 16 residues. Per germline, CDR1 SGHAT and CDR2 FQNNGV. Trimming left V 1 base short and J 1 base short, with 11 bases between. CDR3 sequence (DNA): TGTGCCAGCAGCTTAGCAGGGGTAATGTCCTACAATGAGCAGTTCTTC. Translated: CASSLAGVMSYNEQFF. Based on the CDR3 plus reference TRBV11-2 and TRBJ2-1, the full variable domain is EAGVAQSPRYKIIEKRQSVAFWCNPISGHATLYWYQQILGQGPKLLIQFQNNGVVDDSQLPKDRFSAERLKGVDSTLKIQPAKLEDSAVYLCASSLAGVMSYNEQFFGPGTRLTVL.

The chain combines TRBV2 with TRBJ1-4; TRBD1 aligns across 12 bases. The CDR3 totals 17 residues. Germline loops: CDR1 SNHLY, CDR2 FYNNEI. The V and J ends lost 4 bases and 7 bases, in that order; junction bases with no gene match: 10. CDR3: CASSGGQGAAGFEKLFF. In nucleotides, the CDR3 is TGTGCCAGCAGTGGGGGACAGGGGGCGGCAGGATTTGAAAAACTGTTTTTT.

The rearrangement uses TRBV5-1 and TRBJ1-3, with D possibly being TRBD1 (6 bases). CDR1 SGHRS and CDR2 YFSETQ come from the germline V gene. Trimming pared 3 bases from V and 0 bases from J, leaving 16 bases between. This CDR3 is 17 amino acids long. The CDR3 is CASSWFPTGSSGNTIYF. The CDR3 DNA is TGCGCCAGCAGCTGGTTCCCGACAGGCAGCTCTGGAAACACCATATATTTT.

The chain uses TRBV19 and TRBJ2-2, with 7 bases that match TRBD2. Germline CDR1 reads LNHDA; CDR2 reads SQIVND (reference sequence). CDR3 length equals 15 residues. The V segment lost 5 bases and the J segment 7 bases; nucleotides outside the gene matches: 10. The CDR3 sequence: CASSRIGTIGGELFF. Written as DNA, the CDR3 is TGTGCCAGTAGTCGGATCGGGACTATTGGCGGGGAGCTGTTTTTT.

Remarks on this clone: The likely explanation is a read error, given a far larger clone one base away. V usage is TRBV5-4 and J usage is TRBJ1-2; D not certain. V was shortened by 2 bases and J by 2 bases, with 4 bases between the two germline ends. The CDR3 length is 12 residues. Germline-derived CDR1 and CDR2 are SGHNT and YYREEE (reference sequence). This CDR3 is CASSFNNYGYTF. CDR3 bases: TGTGCCAGCAGCTTCAACAACTATGGCTACACCTTC.